This is a list of T cell receptor beta chains from one sample in a study of CD4 T cells in relation to SARS-CoV-2 and coronaviruses. The protocol was immunoSEQ multiplex PCR, while the TCRdb copy is restricted to in-frame clones and leaves out a portion. Among fewer than 35,000 clones listed, over 60% were seen once. No antigen has been assigned to these receptors. Sequences were obtained from memory CD4+ T cells from PBMCs, cultured in vitro. The source is an adult with COVID-19. The CDR3 runs from the conserved cysteine through the conserved F or W. The D gene is left open where the match is weak. Where a row states a size, it is once, few, many or the class of an expanded clone; other rows omit it.

J gene,clone size,D gene,V gene,CDR3 protein,CDR3 DNA
TRBJ1-5,-,-,TRBV29-1,CSGGAGLGQPQHF,TGCAGCGGGGGGGCCGGGCTAGGGCAGCCCCAGCATTTT
TRBJ2-1,-,-,TRBV28,CASGGETYNNEQFF,TGTGCCAGCGGGGGCGAGACTTATAACAATGAGCAGTTCTTC
TRBJ2-7,-,TRBD2,TRBV6-1,CASSETASGRAYEQYF,TGTGCCAGCAGTGAAACGGCTAGCGGGAGGGCCTACGAGCAGTACTTC
TRBJ1-1,few,TRBD1,TRBV19,CASYPGQGRTEAFF,TGTGCCAGTTACCCGGGACAGGGGAGGACTGAAGCTTTCTTT
TRBJ1-1,-,TRBD1,TRBV12-3/TRBV12-4,CASSSGGSTEAFF,TGTGCCAGCAGTTCAGGGGGGAGCACTGAAGCTTTCTTT
TRBJ2-1,-,TRBD1,TRBV5-4,CASSPYRGGNEQFF,TGTGCCAGCAGCCCTTACAGGGGTGGGAATGAGCAGTTCTTC
TRBJ1-1,-,-,TRBV15,CATSLPYQAGMNTEAFF,TGTGCCACCAGCCTACCCTATCAGGCAGGGATGAACACTGAAGCTTTCTTT
TRBJ2-2,-,TRBD2,TRBV28,CASTGTSGKLHTGELFF,TGTGCCAGCACCGGAACTAGCGGAAAACTTCACACCGGGGAGCTGTTTTTT
TRBJ1-1,-,-,TRBV20-1,CSASLVAEAFF,TGCAGTGCTAGTTTGGTGGCTGAAGCTTTCTTT
TRBJ2-3,few,TRBD2,TRBV15,CATSLPGSGITDTQYF,TGTGCCACCAGCCTGCCGGGTAGCGGGATAACAGATACGCAGTATTTT
TRBJ1-2,-,TRBD1,TRBV5-5,CASSSTPGQSNYGYTF,TGTGCCAGCAGCTCAACACCGGGACAGTCTAACTATGGCTACACCTTC
TRBJ2-5,few,-,TRBV18,CASSNRVAQETQYF,TGTGCCAGCTCAAACAGGGTAGCCCAAGAGACCCAGTACTTC
TRBJ2-1,few,TRBD2,TRBV19,CASTTGLSGRPLSYNEQFF,TGTGCCAGTACCACGGGACTAAGCGGGAGGCCCCTCTCCTACAATGAGCAGTTCTTC
TRBJ2-1,-,-,TRBV11-2,CASNSETRSQSEQFF,TGTGCCAGCAACTCGGAGACTAGGTCCCAATCTGAGCAGTTCTTC
TRBJ2-1,-,-,TRBV6-5,CATSITPGGVEQFF,TGTGCCACCAGCATTACCCCCGGCGGGGTCGAGCAGTTCTTC
TRBJ2-2,-,-,TRBV5-1,CASSLAAGNTGELFF,TGCGCCAGCAGCTTGGCCGCGGGGAACACCGGGGAGCTGTTTTTT
TRBJ2-3,-,-,TRBV18,CASSPPNTVSTDTQYF,TGTGCCAGCTCACCACCGAACACGGTTAGCACAGATACGCAGTATTTT
TRBJ2-7,-,-,TRBV28,CASSSPGRGEQYF,TGTGCCAGCAGTTCCCCCGGACGAGGGGAGCAGTACTTC
TRBJ1-1,-,TRBD1,TRBV5-1,CASTLGGTDRGPEAFF,TGCGCCAGCACCCTGGGGGGCACGGACAGGGGGCCCGAAGCTTTCTTT
TRBJ2-3,-,-,TRBV7-3,CASSNLAATDTQYF,TGTGCCAGCAGCAATTTAGCGGCCACAGATACGCAGTATTTT
TRBJ1-5,-,-,TRBV6-6,CASSYEGTNQPQHF,TGTGCCAGCAGTTACGAGGGGACCAATCAGCCCCAGCATTTT
TRBJ1-2,-,-,TRBV3-1/TRBV3-2,CASSQDMDGYTF,TGTGCCAGCAGCCAAGATATGGATGGCTACACCTTC
TRBJ2-3,-,TRBD1,TRBV27,CASSRGTGKGTQYF,TGTGCCAGCAGTCGAGGGACAGGGAAGGGTACGCAGTATTTT
TRBJ1-4,-,-,TRBV15,CATSRDGTTNEKLFF,TGTGCCACCAGCAGAGACGGGACAACTAATGAAAAACTGTTTTTT
TRBJ2-3,-,TRBD2,TRBV6-5,CASSYSAGGYTDTQYF,TGTGCCAGCAGTTACTCAGCGGGAGGGTACACAGATACGCAGTATTTT
TRBJ2-3,-,-,TRBV5-8,CASSFGGTSTDTQYF,TGTGCCAGCAGCTTCGGCGGGACTAGCACAGATACGCAGTATTTT